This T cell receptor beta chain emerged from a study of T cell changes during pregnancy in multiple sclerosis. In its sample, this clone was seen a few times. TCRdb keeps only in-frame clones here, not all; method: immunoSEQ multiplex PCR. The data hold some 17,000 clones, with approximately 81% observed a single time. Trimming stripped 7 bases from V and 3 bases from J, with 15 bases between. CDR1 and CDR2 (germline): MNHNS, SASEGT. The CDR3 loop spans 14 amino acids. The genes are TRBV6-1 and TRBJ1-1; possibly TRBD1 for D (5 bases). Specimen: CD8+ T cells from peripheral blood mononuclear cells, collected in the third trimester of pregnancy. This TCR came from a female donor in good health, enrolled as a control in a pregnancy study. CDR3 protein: CASKEKGEDTEAFF. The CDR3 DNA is TGTGCCAGCAAAGAGAAAGGGGAAGACACTGAAGCTTTCTTT.